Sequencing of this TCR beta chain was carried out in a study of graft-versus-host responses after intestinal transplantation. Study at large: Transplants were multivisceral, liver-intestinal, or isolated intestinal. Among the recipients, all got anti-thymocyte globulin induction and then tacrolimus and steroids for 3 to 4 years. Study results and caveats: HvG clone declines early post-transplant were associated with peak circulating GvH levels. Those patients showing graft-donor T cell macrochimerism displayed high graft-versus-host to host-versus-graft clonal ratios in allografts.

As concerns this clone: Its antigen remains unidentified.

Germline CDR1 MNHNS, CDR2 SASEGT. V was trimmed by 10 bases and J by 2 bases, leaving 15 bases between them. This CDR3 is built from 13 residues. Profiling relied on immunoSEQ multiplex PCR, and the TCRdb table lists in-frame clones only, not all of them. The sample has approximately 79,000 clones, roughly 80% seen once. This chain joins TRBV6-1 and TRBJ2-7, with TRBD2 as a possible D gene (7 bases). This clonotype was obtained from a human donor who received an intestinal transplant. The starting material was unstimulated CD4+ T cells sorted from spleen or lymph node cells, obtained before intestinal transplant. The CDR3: CATQEGGTYEQYF. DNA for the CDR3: TGTGCCACCCAAGAGGGGGGGACCTACGAGCAGTACTTC.